The TCR beta chain described here comes from a study of T cell responses to AZD1222 COVID-19 vaccine. The method was immunoSEQ multiplex PCR; TCRdb's version includes in-frame clones alone and lacks a portion of them. The data show tens of thousands of clones, with more than 65% seen just once and roughly 20% held by the top ten. The V segment lost 4 bases and the J segment 5 bases; nucleotides outside the gene matches: 8. There are 14 residues in the CDR3. Germline CDR1 is SGHRS and CDR2 is YFSETQ. Regarding the study as a whole: Close to half of all spike-specific TCRs reportedly target regions of the variants that are unmutated. Donors in the cohort were predominantly white British and more often female, and clonal diversity was possibly underestimated. Spike was spanned by vaccine-associated CD4 TCRs, with dominance at 160-218 and 743-854. Repertoires were obtained solely post-peak T cell response.

About this clone: The antigen is undetermined.

The chain joins TRBV5-1 to TRBJ1-1; 7 bases map to TRBD1. The sample in question was peripheral blood, obtained on day 0 of MenACWY control vaccination. The sequence came from an adult in good health. The CDR3: CASSRDRQRTEAFF. CDR3 in DNA: TGCGCCAGCAGCCGGGACAGACAGAGAACTGAAGCTTTCTTT.